This TCR beta chain was identified during a study of T cell repertoires in cytomegalovirus infection. Study observations and caveats: CMV-specific TCR beta clonotypes restricted by HLA-C were the ones dominating the ex vivo response.

Points on this clonotype: What it binds is unknown.

In germline, CDR1 is SGHVS, CDR2 FQNEAQ. V lost 7 bases and J 2 bases, leaving 8 bases between the germline ends. This CDR3 contains 13 residues. TCRdb called the reads again in MiXCR, with one record for every CDR3 protein. This table has about 530,000 distinct CDR3 sequences, 26% appearing once. The sample taken for sequencing was PBMCs. The V gene is TRBV7-8, the J gene TRBJ1-4; no firm D call. The receptor was isolated from a human donor in good health (CMV status not recorded). Some clones in this sample may be carry-over from other donors' samples. CDR3 protein: CASTRHTNEKLFF. CDR3 bases: TGTGCCAGCACCCGACACACTAATGAAAAACTGTTTTTT.